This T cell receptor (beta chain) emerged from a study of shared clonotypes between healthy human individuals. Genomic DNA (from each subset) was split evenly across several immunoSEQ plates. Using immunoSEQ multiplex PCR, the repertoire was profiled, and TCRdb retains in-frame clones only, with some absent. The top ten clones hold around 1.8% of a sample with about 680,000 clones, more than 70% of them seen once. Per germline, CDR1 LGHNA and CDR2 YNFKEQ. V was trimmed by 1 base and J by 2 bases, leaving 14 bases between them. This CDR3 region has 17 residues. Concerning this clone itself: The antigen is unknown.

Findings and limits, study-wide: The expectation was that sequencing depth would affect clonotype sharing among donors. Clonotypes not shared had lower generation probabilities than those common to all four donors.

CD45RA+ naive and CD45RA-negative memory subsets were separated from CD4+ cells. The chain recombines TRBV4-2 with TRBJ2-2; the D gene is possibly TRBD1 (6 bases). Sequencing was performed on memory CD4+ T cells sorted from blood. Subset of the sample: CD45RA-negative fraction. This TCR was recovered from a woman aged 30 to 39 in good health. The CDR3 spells CASSQVRGSANTGELFF. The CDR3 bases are TGTGCCAGCAGCCAAGTCAGGGGATCGGCTAACACCGGGGAGCTGTTTTTT.